This TCR beta chain emerged from a study of blood T cell repertoires in COVID-19. Study details: The samples span acute and convalescent COVID-19 from the United States, Italy and Spain. Sources were T cells, B-cell-depleted T cells, or PBMCs; the material itself was cDNA or gDNA.

In the authors' workflow: The assay estimated nucleated cells by amplifying reference gene primers. The protocol was immunoSEQ multiplex PCR, while the TCRdb copy is restricted to in-frame clones and leaves out a portion. Clone size and V and J calls were adopted from that table, with D and trimming inferred from the DNA. The sample consists of about 73,000 clones, 89% of them appearing once. The origin of this receptor is a man older than 75 with acute or convalescent COVID-19. Sequencing used peripheral blood.

The CDR3 DNA reads as TGTGCCAGCTCTCCCGGACAGGGGAATTCGCCCCAGCATTTT. Its protein product is CASSPGQGNSPQHF. The chain employs TRBV18 and TRBJ1-5; 9 bases match TRBD1. The ends lost 6 bases at V and 9 bases at J; junction bases unmatched: 9. Germline V gene data show CDR1 as KGHSH and CDR2 as LQKENI. The CDR3 runs to 14 residues.